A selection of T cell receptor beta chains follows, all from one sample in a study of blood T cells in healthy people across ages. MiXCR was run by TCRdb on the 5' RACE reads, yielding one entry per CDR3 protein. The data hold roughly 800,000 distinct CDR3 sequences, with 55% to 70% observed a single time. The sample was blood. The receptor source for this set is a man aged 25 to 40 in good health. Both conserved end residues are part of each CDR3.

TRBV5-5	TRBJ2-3	CASSSVVSDTQYF
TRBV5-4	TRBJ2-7	CASSTKPGGPPYEQYF
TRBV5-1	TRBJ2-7	CASSFGPTGALVYEGEQYF
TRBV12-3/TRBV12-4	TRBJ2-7	CASSLFSWPQTSSFTLRQYF
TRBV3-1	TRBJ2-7	CASSQGGPVEEQYF
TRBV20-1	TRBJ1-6	CSARAGRGQRNSPLHF
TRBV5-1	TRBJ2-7	CASSSQGVSYEQYF
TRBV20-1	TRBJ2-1	CSARSPGLAGPGLKQFF
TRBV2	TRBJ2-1	CASRRDGGVQFF
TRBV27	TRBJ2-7	CASRLTGTGSYEQYF
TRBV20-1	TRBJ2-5	CSGEISTGIKTQYF
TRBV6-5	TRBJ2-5	CASSPERKGAQYF
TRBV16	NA	CASSAKAVFEETQYF
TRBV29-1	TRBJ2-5	CSVALGATSETQYF
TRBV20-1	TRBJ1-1	CSARDGRGVTEAFF
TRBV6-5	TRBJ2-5	CASSYSSQGYQETQYF
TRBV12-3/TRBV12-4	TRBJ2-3	CASSFQGIFTDTQYF
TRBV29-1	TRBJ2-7	CSVVGGADEQYF
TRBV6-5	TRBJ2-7	CASSRFQGTYEQYF
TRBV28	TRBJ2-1	CASSLNGLAGGYSSYNEQFF
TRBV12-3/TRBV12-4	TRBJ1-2	CASSLRPASYGYTF
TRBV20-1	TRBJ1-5	CSYDRAKWNQPQHF
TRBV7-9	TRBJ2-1	CASRLRDSNEQFF
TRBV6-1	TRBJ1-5	CASSEFGESNQPRHF
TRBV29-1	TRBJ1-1	CSVVTRGKTEAFF
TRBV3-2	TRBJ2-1	CASSQGMNEQFF
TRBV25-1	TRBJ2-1	CASVNSGGANEQFF
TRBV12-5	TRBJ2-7	CASGGTKTSYEQYF
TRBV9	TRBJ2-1	CASSAHVVDEQFF
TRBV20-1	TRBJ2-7	CSANPGPTYEQYF
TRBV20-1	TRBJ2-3	CSASDPTGTDTQYF